The source of this T cell receptor (beta chain) is a study of T-cell reconstitution after alpha-beta-depleted transplantation in children. Study conclusions and caveats: Diversity of TCRbeta at day 60 was high in some patients, arising from surviving recipient T cells and thymic progenitors. Hyperexpanded clones declined; after one year, newly produced T cells mostly supplied diversity. After transplant, at about two months, alpha-beta T cells were reportedly derived from several hundred expanded graft clones.

TCRbeta library construction was performed incorporating unique molecular identifiers. TCRdb re-called the PCR reads with MiXCR, one entry per CDR3 protein. The sample has over 90,000 distinct CDR3 sequences; 7.5% to 9.5% are singletons. Germline CDR1 and CDR2: SGDLS and YYNGEE. V gave up 4 bases and J gave up 6 bases, with 13 bases separating them. This CDR3 spans 14 amino acids. In its sample, this clonotype was seen many times. The antigen is undetermined. V usage is TRBV9 and J usage is TRBJ2-2; D uncertain. This sequence originates from a boy aged 2 to 10 with acute lymphoblastic leukemia, due to receive a stem cell transplant. This specimen consisted of PBMCs, obtained before TCRalphabeta/CD19-depleted stem cell transplant. CDR3 loop: CASSSRSVPGELFF. The DNA for the CDR3 is TGTGCCAGCAGCTCCAGGAGCGTTCCCGGGGAGCTGTTTTTT.